This T cell receptor (beta chain) was documented in a study of monozygotic twins with inflammatory bowel disease (dated by TCRdb to between 2019 and 2020). About the study as a whole: The full study comprised around 30 monozygotic twin pairs: nine German pairs (four IBD-concordant, five IBD-discordant) and 19 IBD-discordant Danish pairs. Each individual had, on average, about 151 000 unique TCRalpha sequences and 181 000 unique TCRbeta sequences available for analysis. The search for disease-associated traits relied mainly on comparing, within discordant pairs, IBD patients with their genetically identical healthy co-twins. What the authors observed across the whole study: The analysis was unable to tell different T cell subtypes apart. Fewer clonotypes were shared with other individuals by IBD patients than by healthy twins, most markedly in patients showing signs of disease activity. No difference in repertoire similarity was observed between concordant and discordant twins, possibly owing to limited statistical power. Because patients received different immunosuppressive treatments, the repertoires may have picked up extra background noise and variability between individuals. The results gave no support for a single strong signal or clonotype linked to IBD. Measured by the inverse Simpson index, TCRbeta repertoire diversity was lower in IBD patients than in their healthy co-twins.

CDR1 and CDR2 are drawn from the germline V gene: KGHDR, SFDVKD. Inclusive of the bounding cysteine and phenylalanine, the CDR3 is 17 residues long. This entry has no DNA. A note on this clonotype: The specificity of this receptor is unknown.

From each donor, a roughly 2.3 ml peripheral blood sample was collected into PAXgene tubes and stored at -80 degrees C. Without any T cell sorting, total RNA was extracted from whole blood using the PAXgene blood miRNA kit on an automated QIAcube. Peripheral blood from monozygotic twin pairs concordant or discordant for inflammatory bowel disease was subjected to deep TCRalpha and TCRbeta repertoire profiling with unique molecular barcoding. Smoking habits were recorded for all twin pairs, with individuals classified as current, former or never smokers. The library relied on 5' RACE. Each TCR library was prepared from 3,500 to 4,500 ng of total RNA. For each sample, cDNA synthesis was carried out in eight separate reactions using SMARTScribe reverse transcriptase. Unique molecular identifiers containing a 6-nucleotide sample barcode were introduced through template switching during cDNA synthesis. Amplification of TCRalpha and TCRbeta cDNA involved two nested PCRs of 16 and 9 cycles, and each PCR was followed by bead purification. Before amplification, the cDNA was treated with uracil DNA-glycosylase and purified using the QIAquick PCR purification kit. The second PCR added Illumina TruSeq-compatible adapters along with sample-specific barcodes. Library quality and concentration were assessed using TapeStation and Qubit, and 4.5 to 6.5 ng of each library was pooled. Pooled libraries were sequenced on an Illumina HiSeq2500 single-index Rapid Run with 2 x 100 bp reads and custom sequencing primers. The paper's data handling went like this. UMI-based consensus assembly with MiGEC version 1.2.6 was used to correct PCR and sequencing errors. MiXCR version 2.1.1 was used for V(D)J alignment, clonotype assembly and CDR3 extraction. To normalise gene usage, clonotype sharing and MAIT/NKT TCR abundance, the top 1000, 10 000 and 20 000 clonotypes in each sample were analysed. After downsampling to 27 000 UMIs, diversity was calculated as the inverse Simpson index using the vegan R package. Paired Mann-Whitney U tests were applied to discordant twin pairs, and Benjamini-Hochberg correction was used for multiple testing. TCRdb reprocessed the reads, and each CDR3 protein sequence is entered once, without DNA. The V and J calls shown here were made by TCRdb, not taken from the authors' results. The record for this sample contains approximately 420,000 distinct CDR3 sequences. The leading ten clones occupy around 2.3% of the sample.

The source of this sequence is a human donor with ulcerative colitis or Crohn's disease, or a healthy co-twin of an affected twin (not recorded which). Here the chain combines TRBV24-1 and TRBJ2-3; there is no DNA to check the TCRdb D call of TRBD1. Sequencing was carried out using blood. The CDR3 amino acid sequence is: CATSDPLSGGLTDTQYF.